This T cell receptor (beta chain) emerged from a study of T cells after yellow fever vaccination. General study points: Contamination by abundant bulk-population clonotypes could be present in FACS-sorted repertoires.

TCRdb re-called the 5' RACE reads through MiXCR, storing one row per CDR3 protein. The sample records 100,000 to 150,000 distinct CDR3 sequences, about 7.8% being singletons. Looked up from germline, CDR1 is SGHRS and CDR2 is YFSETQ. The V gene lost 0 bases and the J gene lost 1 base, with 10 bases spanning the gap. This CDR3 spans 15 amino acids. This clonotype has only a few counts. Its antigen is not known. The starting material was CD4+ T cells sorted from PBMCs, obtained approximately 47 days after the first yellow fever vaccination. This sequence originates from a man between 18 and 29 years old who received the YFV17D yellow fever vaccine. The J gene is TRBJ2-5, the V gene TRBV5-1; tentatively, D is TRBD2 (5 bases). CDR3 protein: CASSLARDGQETQYF. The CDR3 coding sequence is TGCGCCAGCAGCTTGGCCCGGGATGGCCAAGAGACCCAGTACTTC. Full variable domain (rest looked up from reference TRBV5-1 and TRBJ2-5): KAGVTQTPRYLIKTRGQQVTLSCSPISGHRSVSWYQQTPGQGLQFLFEYFSETQRNKGNFPGRFSGRQFSNSRSEMNVSTLELGDSALYLCASSLARDGQETQYFGPGTRLLVL.